The TCR beta chain described here comes from a study of tumor and adjacent non-tumor tissue in lung cancer (dated by TCRdb to the late 2010s). Turning to the overall study: The cohort included around twelve adenocarcinoma, 2 squamous cell carcinoma and 1 small cell lung cancer patients. Using bulk TCRbeta repertoires from approximately 15 lung cancer patients, the study set lung tumor tissue side by side with matched distant non-tumor lung tissue. Ages among the roughly 15 patients ranged from about 31 to 85 years, there were approximately 10 men and 5 women, and disease was at TNM stage I to III. A total of some 130 million productive TCRbeta reads were generated by sequencing, corresponding to an average of roughly 4 million reads per sample. For each patient, one tumor sample and one normal lung sample were taken, giving around 30 paired specimens that underwent TCRbeta CDR3 sequencing. Study-wide findings and limitations: Only roughly 14 patients were included in the cohort, and the need for larger samples and more detailed clinical data was noted by the authors. A significantly larger cumulative share of the repertoire was made up by the top 100 clones in normal lung than in tumor tissue. Peripheral blood was not sequenced, so blood TCRbeta repertoires were not examined in the lung cancer patients of the study. Significantly higher TCR diversity (inverse Simpson) was observed in tumor tissue than in normal lung tissue (approximately 440 vs 150, P = 0.0075, Mann-Whitney U test). TCR diversity was significantly higher in younger patients, and higher tumor TCR diversity was associated with shorter overall and disease-free survival. Neither the sequencing platform nor unique molecular identifiers are named or mentioned anywhere in the methods.

The method was multiplex PCR. Sequencing took place on an Illumina HiSeq 2500. TCRbeta libraries were built by three rounds of nested PCR using primers (Table S4), following protocols modified from ARM-PCR. Before sequencing, PCR products of 200-500 bp were excised from the gel and purified with the QIAquick gel extraction kit. In the paper's pipeline: Trimmomatic was used to clean the reads, FLASH merged the cleaned reads into complete CDR3 sequences, and MiTCR assigned the sequences to V(D)J germline segments. VDJtools was used to compute clonal diversity as the inverse Simpson's index. In-frame sequences lacking a premature stop codon were counted as productive reads. TCRdb cleaned the public reads at Q25 with fastp, built clones with MiXCR and kept in-frame beta chains. One record per CDR3 amino acid sequence lists the most common genes and DNA. V and J calls and clone size were set by TCRdb, not the authors. The sample profile shows 47,000 or so distinct CDR3 sequences; less than 70% of them were found once. Jointly, the top ten make up roughly 31% of the sample.

CDR1 and CDR2 are drawn from the germline V gene: MNHEY, SVGAGI. V drops 0 bases and J drops 8 bases, leaving 17 bases in between. The CDR3 contains 15 residues, cysteine and phenylalanine counted. Only the CDR3 portion is preserved as DNA: 45 bases, with reading frame beginning at the first base. This clonotype was picked up many times. Its antigen target is currently unknown. A much larger clone lies one base from this, so it may be a read error. RNA was extracted from bulk unsorted tissue and checked for quality with a NanoDrop ND-1000 and an Agilent 2100. The normal lung samples consisted of distant non-tumor tissue collected more than 3 cm from the tumor edge. Newly diagnosed lung cancer patients without prior chemotherapy who had been admitted for thoracic surgery in China between August and November 2014 were enrolled as donors. Patients who had received previous radiotherapy or chemotherapy, or who had another concurrent cancer, were excluded from the study. Surgical tissue pieces of about 1-2.2 cm3 were preserved in RNAlater solution and stored at -80 °C until use.

Recombination linked TRBV6-5 to TRBJ2-7; the D gene is possibly TRBD1, with 5 bases matching. Sequenced: distant non-tumor lung tissue. The clonotype originates from a woman between 65 and 79 years old with non-small cell lung cancer. The DNA sequence reads TGTGCCAGCAGTTACTCAAGGCATCAGGGTCACAAGCAGTACTTC. It is translated as CASSYSRHQGHKQYF.